In its sample, the clone carrying this T cell receptor (beta chain) was seen many times. Amplification yielded TCR beta CDR3 regions, with RNA transcripts as the source. With the HTBI primer set, the TCR CDR3 went through a first round of RT-PCR. Each CDR3 protein gets one entry after TCRdb re-called the multiplex PCR reads with MiXCR. The sample gives some 560,000 distinct CDR3 sequences, approximately 15% of which show up once; less than 9.5% is in the top ten. The data belong to a study of T cells in Graves' hyperthyroidism and ophthalmopathy. The CDR3 covers 14 residues. Trimming cost V 7 bases and J 5 bases, with 17 bases left between them.

The sequence was obtained from a woman aged 25 to 39 with Graves' hyperthyroidism. The sequenced material came from blood. The gene calls are TRBV12-3 or TRBV12-4 and TRBJ1-1, with D unclear. CDR3 DNA sequence: TGTGCCAGCACCGAACAAGGAGGTTGGACTGAAGCTTTCTTT. Translated, it gives CASTEQGGWTEAFF.